Sequencing of this TCR beta chain was carried out in a study of regulatory T cells in long-lasting Graves disease. Study conclusions and caveats: With 2,500 to 3,500 shared public clonotypes, persistent patients exceeded new patients, who shared about a thousand.

Building the TCR beta libraries relied on iRepertoire HTBI primers, and CDR3 regions underwent Arm-PCR. One entry per CDR3 protein, called by TCRdb with MiXCR from the multiplex PCR reads. The sample has roughly 530,000 distinct CDR3 sequences, 15% to 20% seen once. Per germline, CDR1 DFQATT and CDR2 SNEGSKA (reference sequence). The germline V and J ends were trimmed by 1 base and 7 bases, with 11 bases remaining between them. CDR3 size: 14 residues. Remarks on this clonotype: Its antigen is not known.

Described time point: newly diagnosed GD, antithyroid drugs for less than 3 months. RNA isolated from PBMCs was used to make the TCR library. The sample was also linked to a second study, of T cells in Graves' hyperthyroidism and ophthalmopathy. From that study: Uncontrolled infection, other autoimmune disease, pregnancy or lactation led to exclusion. On the basis of clinical symptoms, serum thyroxine and TRAb, thyroid ultrasound and orbital computed tomography, diagnoses were made.

The source material was peripheral blood mononuclear cells (PBMCs), sampled at new diagnosis, from a patient treated with antithyroid drugs. This receptor was taken from a woman aged 35 to 59 with Graves disease. The genes are TRBV20-1 and TRBJ1-6; a possible D gene is TRBD1 (6 bases). The CDR3 bases are TGCAGTGCTAGAGTCGGGCAGGGGAATTCACCCCTCCACTTT. This encodes CSARVGQGNSPLHF.